This T cell receptor beta chain is drawn from a study of cytomegalovirus exposure and HLA in healthy donors. In this sample, this clone turned up once. Its antigen is still unknown. The PCR used 60 Vbeta and 13 Jbeta primers. TCRdb's table, derived via immunoSEQ multiplex PCR, lists solely in-frame clones and lacks some. The repertoire holds 92,000 or so clones, with around three fifths as singletons. Study-wide results and limits: Presence/absence results assume similar sequencing depth per donor, which may not hold. Sequencing likely generated an artifact that appeared as a cluster of highly shared sequence variants.

This clonotype was obtained from a woman in her 50s in good health and CMV-seropositive. The sequenced sample was PBMCs.

The CDR3 DNA is TGTGCCAGCAGCCCACCCGGACTAGCGGGATACACCGGGGAGCTGTTTTTT. This translates into CASSPPGLAGYTGELFF. The chain links TRBV7-9 to TRBJ2-2; 12 bases are shared with TRBD2. V was clipped by 5 bases and J by 3 bases; unmatched bases: 7. The CDR3 totals 17 residues. Germline lookup yields CDR1 SEHNR and CDR2 FQNEAQ (reference sequence).